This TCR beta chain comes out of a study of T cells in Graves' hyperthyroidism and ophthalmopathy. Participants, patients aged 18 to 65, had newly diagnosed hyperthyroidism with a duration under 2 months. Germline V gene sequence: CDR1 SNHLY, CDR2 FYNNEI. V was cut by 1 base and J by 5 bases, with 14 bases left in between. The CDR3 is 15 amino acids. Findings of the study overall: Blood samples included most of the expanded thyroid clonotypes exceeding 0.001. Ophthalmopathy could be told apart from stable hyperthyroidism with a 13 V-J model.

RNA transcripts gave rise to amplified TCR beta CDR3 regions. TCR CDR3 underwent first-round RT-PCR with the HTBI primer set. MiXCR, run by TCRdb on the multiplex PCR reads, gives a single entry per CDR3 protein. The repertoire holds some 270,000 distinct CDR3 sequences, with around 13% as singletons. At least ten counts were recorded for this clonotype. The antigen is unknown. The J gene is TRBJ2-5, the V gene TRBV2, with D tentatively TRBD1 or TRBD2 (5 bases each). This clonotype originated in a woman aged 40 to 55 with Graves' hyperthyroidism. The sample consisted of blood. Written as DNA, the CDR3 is TGTGCCAGCAGTGAAGAAGGCCGGGGCGGGGAGACCCAGTACTTC. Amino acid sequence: CASSEEGRGGETQYF.